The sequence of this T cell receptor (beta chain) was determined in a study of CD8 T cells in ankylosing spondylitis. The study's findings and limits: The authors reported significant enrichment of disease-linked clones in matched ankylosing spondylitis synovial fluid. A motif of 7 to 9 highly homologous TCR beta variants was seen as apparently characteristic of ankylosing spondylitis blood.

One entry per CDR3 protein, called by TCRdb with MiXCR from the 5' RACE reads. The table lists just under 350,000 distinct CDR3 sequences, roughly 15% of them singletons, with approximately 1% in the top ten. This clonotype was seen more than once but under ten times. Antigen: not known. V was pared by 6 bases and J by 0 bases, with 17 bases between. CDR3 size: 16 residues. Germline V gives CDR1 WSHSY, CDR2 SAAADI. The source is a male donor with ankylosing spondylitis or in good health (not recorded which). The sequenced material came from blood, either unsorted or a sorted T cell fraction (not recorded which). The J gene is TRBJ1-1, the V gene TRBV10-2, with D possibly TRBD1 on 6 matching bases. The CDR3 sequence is CASRKPLQGMNTEAFF. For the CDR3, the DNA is TGCGCCAGCAGAAAACCCCTACAGGGAATGAACACTGAAGCTTTCTTT.